The clone carrying this T cell receptor (beta chain) was seen a single time. Its antigen remains unknown. There are 15 residues in the CDR3. Germline V gene data show CDR1 as SGHRS and CDR2 as YFSETQ. J gave up 2 bases and V 5 bases, and 8 bases lay outside the gene matches. This sample is part of a study of T cells in Graves' hyperthyroidism and ophthalmopathy. Study-wide results and caveats: Among clonotypes expanded in thyroid above 0.001, most were also found in blood.

Each diagnosis drew on symptoms, thyroxine, TRAb, thyroid ultrasound and orbital computed tomography findings. Researchers amplified the TCR beta CDR3 regions from RNA transcripts. The HTBI primer set was used in a first-round RT-PCR of the TCR CDR3. TCRdb called the multiplex PCR reads again in MiXCR, with one record for every CDR3 protein. The data show fewer than 650,000 distinct CDR3 sequences, roughly 45% seen once. The gene calls are TRBV5-1 and TRBJ1-1; 8 bases align to TRBD1. This receptor was obtained from an adult woman with Graves' disease, either hyperthyroidism or ophthalmopathy (not recorded which). The sequenced material came from peripheral blood or thyroid tissue (not recorded which). The CDR3 region is CASRQATGANTEAFF. CDR3 coding DNA: TGCGCCAGCAGACAGGCGACAGGGGCCAACACTGAAGCTTTCTTT. Based on the CDR3 plus reference TRBV5-1 and TRBJ1-1, the full variable domain is KAGVTQTPRYLIKTRGQQVTLSCSPISGHRSVSWYQQTPGQGLQFLFEYFSETQRNKGNFPGRFSGRQFSNSRSEMNVSTLELGDSALYLCASRQATGANTEAFFGQGTRLTVV.